The 9 T cell receptor beta chains below all came from one sample that was sequenced in a study of OX40 agonist ivuxolimab in advanced cancers. Clones were sequenced by immunoSEQ multiplex PCR, and TCRdb holds only the in-frame ones, with some missing. Of about 80,000 clones listed, around nine tenths are singletons. This specimen was CD4+ or CD8+ T cells sorted from blood, taken in a trial of the OX40 agonist ivuxolimab. Receptors were obtained from an adult with an advanced solid tumor such as melanoma, head and neck, liver or kidney cancer.

V and J are TRBV5-1 and TRBJ1-1; no clear D. V shed 7 bases and J shed 1 base, with 17 bases lying between them. Germline CDR1 SGHRS, CDR2 YFSETQ. The CDR3 runs to 15 residues. This CDR3 is CASSVEWGKNTEAFF. The CDR3 DNA follows: TGCGCCAGCTCCGTTGAATGGGGAAAGAACACTGAAGCTTTCTTT.

The V call is TRBV28, the J call TRBJ2-5; 12 positions match TRBD1. V was pared by 8 bases and J by 4 bases, with 11 bases of the junction left unmatched. From germline, CDR1 is MDHEN and CDR2 SYDVKM. The CDR3 spans 16 residues. The CDR3 here is CASGSPGTGGLETQYF. The DNA for the CDR3 is TGTGCCAGCGGATCCCCCGGGACAGGGGGCCTAGAGACCCAGTACTTC.

The chain employs TRBV4-1 and TRBJ2-7; 8 positions match TRBD1. V was pared by 3 bases and J by 6 bases, with 13 bases of the junction left unmatched. CDR1 and CDR2 (germline): MGHRA, YSYEKL. The length of the CDR3 is 16 residues. This CDR3 reads CASSHLISRQGFEQYF. The CDR3 nucleotides are TGCGCCAGCAGCCACCTCATCAGCAGACAGGGGTTCGAGCAGTACTTC.

The gene calls are TRBV11-2 and TRBJ1-2; no reliable D call. Per the germline V gene, CDR1 is SGHAT and CDR2 is FQNNGV. Trimming removed 7 bases from V and 0 bases from J, with 15 bases in between. The CDR3 has 15 residues. CDR3 sequence (DNA): TGTGCCAGCATCCCCCGCCCAGACGCTAACTATGGCTACACCTTC. As protein: CASIPRPDANYGYTF. Full variable domain (remainder filled in from reference TRBV11-2 and TRBJ1-2): EAGVAQSPRYKIIEKRQSVAFWCNPISGHATLYWYQQILGQGPKLLIQFQNNGVVDDSQLPKDRFSAERLKGVDSTLKIQPAKLEDSAVYLCASIPRPDANYGYTFGSGTRLTVV.

The V and J genes are TRBV18 and TRBJ2-5; D is unclear. Between the trimmed V and J ends, which lost 1 base and 2 bases, there was a span of 5 bases. Per germline, CDR1 KGHSH and CDR2 LQKENI. CDR3 length: 13 residues. DNA for the CDR3: TGTGCCAGCTCACCACTCGAACAAGAGACCCAGTACTTC. Its protein product is CASSPLEQETQYF.

CDR3 nucleotides: TGCGCCAGCAGCGCCCACCCGCGGGGACAGGGAAGCACAGATACGCAGTATTTT. The encoded protein is CASSAHPRGQGSTDTQYF. The chain combines TRBV5-1 with TRBJ2-3, with 9 bases that match TRBD1. The junction had 12 bases not matched to a gene; V was cut back by 4 bases and J by 0 bases. This CDR3 has 18 residues. Germline V gene data show CDR1 as SGHRS and CDR2 as YFSETQ.

The chain uses TRBV4-2 and TRBJ1-3; D not resolved. Germline V CDR1 and CDR2: LGHNA, YNFKEQ. V gave up 0 bases and J gave up 4 bases, with 7 bases separating them. The CDR3 sequence is 14 residues long. The CDR3 bases are TGTGCCAGCAGCCAAGATACGCCCGGAAACACCATATATTTT. Its translation: CASSQDTPGNTIYF.

This chain connects TRBV7-2 to TRBJ2-7; D is unresolved. Germline V gives CDR1 SGHTA, CDR2 FQGNSA. The CDR3 loop spans 14 amino acids. The V end lost 0 bases, the J end lost 3 bases, and 9 bases lay between the germline ends. The CDR3 loop is CASSLAGWNYEQYF. In DNA form, the CDR3 reads TGTGCCAGCAGCTTAGCTGGCTGGAACTACGAGCAGTACTTC.

The chain recombines TRBV18 with TRBJ1-2; D remains ambiguous. CDR1 and CDR2 from the germline V gene are KGHSH and LQKENI. Trimming took 1 base from V and 5 from J, leaving 5 bases between them. This CDR3 has 12 residues. The CDR3 spells CASSPRQYGYTF. The CDR3, as DNA: TGTGCCAGCTCACCACGGCAGTATGGCTACACCTTC.